The source of this T cell receptor beta chain is a study of blood T cell repertoires in COVID-19. Across the whole study: Some COVID-19 samples were acute and others convalescent; all came from the United States, Italy and Spain. Sample material is recorded as cDNA or gDNA derived from T cells, B-cell-depleted T cells, or PBMCs.

The table came from immunoSEQ multiplex PCR; TCRdb's copy has only in-frame clones and leaves some out. The sample includes around 280,000 clones, just under 85% of them seen just once. Germline lookup yields CDR1 SGHNT and CDR2 YYREEE (reference sequence). V lost 0 bases, J lost 3 bases, and 18 bases lay in between. The CDR3 has 17 residues. The sequenced material came from peripheral blood. The receptor was isolated from a woman aged 50 to 65 with active or convalescent COVID-19. This sequence joins TRBV5-4 and TRBJ1-2; D is possibly TRBD1 (6 bases). CDR3 loop: CASSLARGAGFDYGYTF. CDR3 coding DNA: TGTGCCAGCAGCTTGGCCCGGGGGGCTGGGTTTGACTATGGCTACACCTTC.